This T cell receptor beta chain is drawn from a study of cytomegalovirus exposure and HLA in healthy donors. In the study overall: The study's early data release held some 85 million unique TCRs from HLA-typed donors. Findings of the study overall: Altogether, some 160 TCR beta chains were recorded as cytomegalovirus-associated. A later analysis revealed that TCR association rates differed between HLA loci, peaking at DRB1 and bottoming out at HLA-C. For most TCR beta V segments, an earlier analysis put the productive rate at about 87% or about 30% of the time.

Worth noting for this clone: The antigen is undetermined.

This CDR3 has 15 residues. V shed 2 bases and J 3 bases; nucleotides not matched to a gene: 3. The V gene's germline CDR1 is SEHNR and CDR2 FQNEAQ (reference sequence). This PCR relied on a set of 60 Vbeta primers and 13 Jbeta primers. Libraries were prepared by immunoSEQ multiplex PCR; TCRdb keeps only in-frame clonotypes and omits some of them. This table has roughly 140,000 clones, 60% to 80% appearing once. The sequence came from a male donor in good health and CMV-seronegative. Sequencing input: PBMCs. V and J are TRBV7-9 and TRBJ2-7; 11 nucleotides match TRBD1. CDR3 sequence (DNA): TGTGCCAGCAGCTTAACCGGGACAGGGGGCTACGAGCAGTACTTC. This encodes CASSLTGTGGYEQYF.